Presented here are 24 T cell receptor beta chains from one specimen sequenced in a study of T-cell reconstitution after alpha-beta-depleted transplantation in children. Preparation of the TCRbeta library involved a method that used unique molecular identifiers. TCRdb independently ran MiXCR on the PCR reads; one entry per CDR3 protein. The top ten clones hold around 2.3% of a sample with hundreds of thousands of distinct CDR3 sequences, approximately 30% of them seen once. The source was PBMCs from the stem cell graft donor, collected from the stem cell graft. The receptors were sampled from a human donor who donated a stem cell graft to a child with aplastic anemia.

This chain connects TRBV5-1 to TRBJ2-3; D possibly matches TRBD1 or TRBD2 (5 bases each). The CDR3 has 16 amino acids. Germline values: CDR1 SGHRS, CDR2 YFSETQ. Trimming stripped 5 bases from V and 4 bases from J, with 20 bases between. The DNA for the CDR3 is TGCGCCAGCAGGGGGCTAGCAGGATCCTCTTCAGATACGCAGTATTTT. Amino acids: CASRGLAGSSSDTQYF. Together with reference TRBV5-1 and TRBJ2-3, the CDR3 gives the full variable domain: KAGVTQTPRYLIKTRGQQVTLSCSPISGHRSVSWYQQTPGQGLQFLFEYFSETQRNKGNFPGRFSGRQFSNSRSEMNVSTLELGDSALYLCASRGLAGSSSDTQYFGPGTRLTVL.

The gene calls are TRBV5-5 and TRBJ2-3; D uncertain. The germline V gene has CDR1 SGHKS and CDR2 YYEKEE (reference sequence). This CDR3 spans 14 amino acids. V lost 2 bases and J lost 1, with 8 bases in between. The CDR3 is CASSLISGTDTQYF. The CDR3 DNA is TGTGCCAGCAGCTTAATTTCCGGCACAGATACGCAGTATTTT.

The J gene is TRBJ2-7, the V gene TRBV27; 12 bases map to TRBD2. CDR3 length: 15 residues. The germline V gene encodes CDR1 MNHEY and CDR2 SMNVEV (reference sequence). V lost 5 bases, J lost 7 bases, and 9 bases stayed unmatched. CDR3: CASSRSTSGRGEQYF. In nucleotides, the CDR3 is TGTGCCAGCAGTCGGTCGACTAGCGGGAGAGGGGAGCAGTACTTC.

V gene TRBV29-1 combines with J gene TRBJ2-7, with D maybe TRBD1 (8 bases). The CDR3 is 12 residues long. V was clipped by 6 bases and J by 5 bases, with 14 bases between them. Germline assignment: CDR1 SQVTM and CDR2 ANQGSEA. The CDR3, as DNA: TGCAGCGTAAGGACAGGGACTAACGAGCAGTACGTC. This encodes CSVRTGTNEQYV.

This chain links TRBV20-1 with TRBJ1-1; 7 nucleotides align to TRBD1. The V segment lost 2 bases and the J segment 4 bases; nucleotides outside the gene matches: 4. Germline-derived CDR1 and CDR2 are DFQATT and SNEGSKA (reference sequence). This CDR3 comprises 13 residues. For the CDR3, the DNA is TGCAGTGCTAGAAGACAGGGAGGCACTGAAGCTTTCTTT. Its protein is CSARRQGGTEAFF.

The rearrangement uses TRBV12-3 or TRBV12-4 and TRBJ2-5, with D possibly TRBD1 on 6 matching bases. The CDR3 is made up of 14 amino acids. The germline V and J ends were trimmed by 6 bases and 4 bases, with 15 bases remaining between them. CDR3 sequence reads: CASSPASGVETQYF. CDR3 DNA sequence: TGTGCCAGCAGCCCCGCTTCAGGGGTAGAGACCCAGTACTTC.

V gene TRBV18 combines with J gene TRBJ2-5; no definite D call. V was pared by 6 bases and J by 1 base, with 9 bases between. CDR3 length equals 13 residues. CDR1 is KGHSH, CDR2 LQKENI, per germline. For the CDR3, the DNA is TGTGCCAGCTCCGCCACCTTCCAAGAGACCCAGTACTTC. Translating it yields CASSATFQETQYF.

The CDR3 nucleotides read TGTGCCAGTAGTATCGGAATTCGGGAGACAGCCCCTAACTATGGCTACACCTTC. Encoded protein: CASSIGIRETAPNYGYTF. This chain uses TRBV19 with TRBJ1-2; D might be TRBD1 (5 bases). V lost 3 bases and J lost 0, with 20 bases in between. The CDR3 is made up of 18 amino acids. Germline V lookup: CDR1 LNHDA, CDR2 SQIVND (reference sequence).

V usage is TRBV28 and J usage is TRBJ2-1; 10 bases agree with TRBD2. Germline values: CDR1 MDHEN, CDR2 SYDVKM. The junction had 12 bases not matched to a gene; V was cut back by 4 bases and J by 6 bases. The CDR3 is 17 residues long. CDR3 sequence reads: CASSSLSGRVSRNEQFF. CDR3 coding DNA: TGTGCCAGCAGTTCCCTCAGCGGGAGGGTGAGTCGCAATGAGCAGTTCTTC.

The chain employs TRBV7-2 and TRBJ2-1; D is possibly TRBD1 (5 bases). Germline V gene data show CDR1 as SGHTA and CDR2 as FQGNSA. This CDR3 comprises 14 residues. V was clipped by 1 base and J by 7 bases, with 11 bases between them. The chain's CDR3 is CASSLGGDTNEQFF. The DNA for the CDR3 is TGTGCCAGCAGCTTAGGGGGCGACACTAATGAGCAGTTCTTC.

For this clonotype: Germline is not matched at one junction end, which may reflect a read error. This sequence joins TRBV19 and TRBJ2-1, with 11 bases fitting TRBD2. The CDR3 has 17 amino acids. Germline CDR1 is LNHDA and CDR2 is SQIVND (reference sequence). CDR3: CASKSLAGGTLGNEQSF. The CDR3, as DNA: TGTGCCAGTAAGAGTCTAGCGGGAGGTACCTTAGGCAATGAGCAGTCCTTC.

A single count supports this clonotype. The rearrangement uses TRBV9 and TRBJ1-1; D is unclear. Germline V CDR1 and CDR2: SGDLS, YYNGEE. This CDR3 spans 14 amino acids. Trimming shortened V by 5 bases and J by 0 bases, and 11 bases separated the two germline ends. The CDR3 sequence is CASSATTVNTEAFF. The CDR3 bases are TGTGCCAGCAGTGCTACGACGGTGAACACTGAAGCTTTCTTT.

The rearrangement uses TRBV27 and TRBJ2-5; 8 positions agree with TRBD1. The CDR3 totals 16 residues. Per the germline V gene, CDR1 is MNHEY and CDR2 is SMNVEV (reference sequence). V trimming: 2 bases; J trimming: 5 bases; junction bases outside the gene matches: 10. The CDR3 nucleotides are TGTGCCAGCAGTTTACGCCGACAGGGGTTTAAGGAGACCCAGTACTTC. Encoded protein: CASSLRRQGFKETQYF.

The V call is TRBV20-1, the J call TRBJ2-7; possible D gene TRBD1, 6 bases. The CDR3 is made up of 15 amino acids. Germline V gene lookup returns CDR1 DFQATT and CDR2 SNEGSKA (reference sequence). V shed 6 bases and J shed 6 bases, with 24 bases lying between them. The CDR3 DNA reads as TGCAGTGCGGGAAAGGGGGTCGACCTCAGAGGCGAGCAGTACTTC. Translated: CSAGKGVDLRGEQYF.

The CDR3 is CSVARTRNRGMGEQYF. The CDR3 DNA reads as TGCAGCGTTGCCAGAACCCGGAACAGGGGAATGGGCGAGCAGTACTTC. The rearrangement links TRBV29-1 to TRBJ2-7; 7 nucleotides line up with TRBD1. Trimming took 4 bases from V and 6 from J; bases not matched to a gene: 18. Germline V lookup: CDR1 SQVTM, CDR2 ANQGSEA. The length of the CDR3 is 16 residues.

The V and J genes are TRBV4-2 and TRBJ2-3, with a possible D match to TRBD2 (6 bases). CDR1 and CDR2 from the germline V gene are LGHNA and YNFKEQ. There are 15 residues in the CDR3. V was pared by 1 base and J by 7 bases, with 15 bases between. The CDR3: CASSQVRDSLNTQYF. The DNA of the CDR3 is TGTGCCAGCAGCCAAGTACGGGACTCACTCAATACGCAGTATTTT.

The genes are TRBV7-3 and TRBJ2-5, with no clear D. Germline values: CDR1 SGHTA, CDR2 FQGTGA. CDR3 length: 13 residues. Trimming removed 1 base from V and 4 bases from J, with 7 bases in between. The CDR3 loop reads CASSLMGRETQYF. The CDR3 bases are TGTGCCAGCAGCTTAATGGGTCGAGAGACCCAGTACTTC.

This clonotype was picked up a small number of times. The chain has TRBV20-1 and TRBJ2-7; 11 positions match TRBD1. The CDR3 is made up of 18 amino acids. The V gene's germline CDR1 is DFQATT and CDR2 SNEGSKA (reference sequence). V gave up 2 bases and J gave up 1 base; unmatched junction bases: 13. The CDR3 loop is CSARPQESGQGASYEQYF. The DNA for the CDR3 is TGCAGTGCTAGACCCCAAGAATCTGGACAGGGGGCATCCTACGAGCAGTACTTC.

Only a few counts were recorded for this clonotype. V and J are TRBV2 and TRBJ1-1, with 9 bases aligning to TRBD1. The CDR3 runs 11 residues. The germline V gene has CDR1 SNHLY and CDR2 FYNNEI. J was trimmed by 10 bases and V by 6 bases; bases with no gene match: 3. The CDR3 loop reads CASRKTGGAFF. The CDR3 nucleotides are TGTGCCAGCAGGAAGACAGGGGGAGCTTTCTTT.

The V call is TRBV4-2, the J call TRBJ2-1; 10 positions match TRBD2. In germline, CDR1 is LGHNA, CDR2 YNFKEQ. V lost 1 base, J lost 7 bases, and 4 bases stayed unmatched. The CDR3 totals 15 residues. Here the CDR3 reads CASSQGLAGVNEQFF. In nucleotides, the CDR3 is TGTGCCAGCAGCCAAGGCCTAGCGGGGGTAAATGAGCAGTTCTTC.

The chain recombines TRBV20-1 with TRBJ2-7, with 9 nucleotides matching TRBD1. Germline trimming cut 3 bases from V and 2 bases from J; bases unmatched to any gene: 14. The CDR3 runs 17 residues. CDR1 DFQATT and CDR2 SNEGSKA come from the germline V gene (reference sequence). CDR3 sequence reads: CSARTGTGSPVPYEQYF. In nucleotides, the CDR3 is TGCAGTGCTAGGACCGGGACAGGGAGCCCCGTACCCTACGAGCAGTACTTC.

V usage is TRBV18 and J usage is TRBJ2-2, with a tentative D call TRBD2 (6 bases). Looked up from germline, CDR1 is KGHSH and CDR2 is LQKENI. This CDR3 has 13 amino acids. The ends were cut back, 3 bases at V and 7 bases at J, with 9 bases in the middle. The CDR3 nucleotides are TGTGCCAGCTCACCGGGGAGGCACGGGGAGCTGTTTTTT. Translated: CASSPGRHGELFF.

This clonotype was picked up a small number of times. The genes are TRBV29-1 and TRBJ2-7, with a possible D match to TRBD1 (5 bases). Trimming pared 5 bases from V and 1 base from J, leaving 15 bases between. This CDR3 has 14 residues. Germline V CDR1 and CDR2: SQVTM, ANQGSEA. The CDR3 sequence: CSVYGRGDSYEQYF. The CDR3 DNA reads as TGCAGCGTTTATGGAAGGGGTGATTCCTACGAGCAGTACTTC.

The chain has TRBV7-2 and TRBJ1-5; TRBD1 aligns across 7 bases. The germline gives CDR1 SGHTA, CDR2 FQGNSA. V dropped 0 bases and J dropped 6; count of bases not matched to a gene: 5. CDR3 length: 15 amino acids. CDR3: CASSLAGGGGQPQHF. The CDR3 coding sequence is TGTGCCAGCAGCTTAGCAGGAGGGGGCGGTCAGCCCCAGCATTTT.